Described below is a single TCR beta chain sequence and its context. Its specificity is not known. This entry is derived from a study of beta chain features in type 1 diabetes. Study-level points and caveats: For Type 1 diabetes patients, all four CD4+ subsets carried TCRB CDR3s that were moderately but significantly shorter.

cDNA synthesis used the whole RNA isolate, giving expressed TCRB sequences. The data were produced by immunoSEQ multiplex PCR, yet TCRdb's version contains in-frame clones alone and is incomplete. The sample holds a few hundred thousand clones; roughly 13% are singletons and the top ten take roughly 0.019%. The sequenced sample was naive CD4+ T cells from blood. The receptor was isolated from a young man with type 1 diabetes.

The CDR3 bases are TGTGCCAGCTCACCACCGGGACTAGCCCGAGATGAGCAGTTCTTC. This encodes CASSPPGLARDEQFF. This chain joins TRBV18 and TRBJ2-1; TRBD2 aligns across 9 bases. Germline CDR1 and CDR2: KGHSH and LQKENI. The CDR3 is 15 amino acids. Losses at the gene ends were 0 bases for V and 8 bases for J; bases not matched to a gene: 5.